Sequencing of this T cell receptor (beta chain) was carried out in a study of CD8+CD57+ T cells in acquired aplastic anemia (dated 2018 in TCRdb). General notes on the study: A mean of approximately 3 ug of DNA, ranging from roughly 0.2 to 27.4 ug, was extracted from sorted CD4+ and CD8+ cells. CD8+CD57+ expansion was defined as frequency above the mean frequency observed in healthy subjects. Overall results and qualifications from the work: Between patients and healthy controls, no significant difference in CD8+ Simpson's diversity was found (P=0.060). Although 25 to 30 CD8+ CDR3 sequences were shared by patients and controls, these sequences appeared highly expressed in patients and within the immunodominant clones of patients.

Expansion of CD8+CD57+ cells had been shown by flow cytometry in the patients chosen for sequencing. Every patient had severe acquired aplastic anemia, diagnosed using the International Study of Aplastic Anemia and Agranulocytosis and Camitta criteria. No patient had received any therapy when blood was sampled. TCR repertoires of sorted CD4+ and CD8+ blood T cells from severe aplastic anemia patients and healthy subjects were deep-sequenced in the study. Patients were enrolled under clinicaltrials.gov protocols 00001620, 01623167, 00001397, 00071045, 00081523 and 00961064 in the USA. Ficoll-Paque density gradient centrifugation was used to isolate peripheral blood mononuclear cells. Before DNA was extracted, CD4+ and CD8+ T cells were sorted using either FACS or magnetic beads. The table lists this clonotype with many counts. What this receptor recognizes is not known. No qualities accompany the bases; no much larger clone lies one base away.

The germline V gene (reference sequence) gives CDR1 as LNHDA and CDR2 as SQIVND. The CDR3 goes from the cysteine to the phenylalanine over 14 residues. Only the CDR3 DNA stays, 42 bases, in frame from base 1. At the junction V is shortened by 2 bases and J by 6 bases; bases outside the gene matches: 5. Genomic DNA was used as template for profiling of TCR beta VDJ combinations and CDR3 sequences. An Illumina HiSeq 2000 was the platform used for TCR repertoire sequencing. Turning to the authors' computational methods: Repertoire assessment relied on Simpson's diversity index, CDR3 size and DJ length profiles, and TRBV/TRBJ rearrangement plots. The immunodominant clone was defined as the most abundant DNA sequence in deep sequencing data. CDR3 amino acid sequences were checked for sharing between subjects and were compared against published repertoires and the VDJdb database. The public reads were run again by TCRdb, first through fastp at Q25 and then through MiXCR, and only productive beta chains were kept. Every distinct CDR3 protein forms one entry, paired with its most common genes and DNA. Here the V and J calls rest on TCRdb's processing, not on the authors' analysis. The sample table holds 100,000 to 150,000 distinct CDR3 sequences, of which less than 50% were seen once. The ten largest clonotypes hold around 2.7% of the sample.

The chain is assembled from TRBV19 and TRBJ1-1; 8 central nucleotides agree with TRBD1. Specimen: sorted CD4+, CD8+, or CD8+CD57+ T cells (not recorded which) from PBMCs. This sequence was found in a human donor with aplastic anemia. The CDR3 region reads CASSIRQGSSEAFF. The nucleotide sequence is given as TGTGCCAGTAGTATACGACAGGGGAGCTCTGAAGCTTTCTTT. Full variable domain (CDR3 extended with the reference TRBV19 and TRBJ1-1 proteins): DGGITQSPKYLFRKEGQNVTLSCEQNLNHDAMYWYRQDPGQGLRLIYYSQIVNDFQKGDIAEGYSVSREKKESFPLTVTSAQKNPTAFYLCASSIRQGSSEAFFGQGTRLTVV.